Here is one TCR beta chain with its context. Its antigen remains unknown. The observed sequence ends 3 residues before the CDR3 terminus, with the missing tail filled in from the germline J gene. The record originates from a study of T cells in women clearing cervical HPV infection. The wider study: Controls were women whose single incident HPV16 infection cleared within 12 months without precancer or cancer. Controls gave blood once infection was undetectable; cases at lesion identification. Study findings and constraints: Controls had more TRBV6-7 (approximately 0.15%) than cases (about 0.11%). Richness plus V gene abundances separated cases from controls with AUC about 0.8.

The table came from immunoSEQ multiplex PCR; TCRdb's copy has only in-frame clones and leaves some out. Its clone listing holds under 45,000 clones. The length of the CDR3 is 19 residues. With V trimmed by 3 bases and J by 5 bases, 16 bases remained unmatched. Germline V gives CDR1 LNHDA, CDR2 SQIVND (reference sequence). What was sequenced was blood buffy coat. This sequence originates from a woman aged 18 to 75 with a cervical HPV16 infection that either progressed to CIN3+ or cleared (not recorded which). The chain couples TRBV19 to TRBJ2-5; 12 bases are a match to TRBD2. Here the CDR3 reads CASSMYLAGGNRSPETQYF. The CDR3 DNA, read in part, is TGTGCCAGTAGTATGTACCTAGCGGGGGGGAACCGGAGCCCTGAGACC.